The entry that follows covers one T cell receptor (beta chain) sequence. The CDR3 is 13 amino acids. The germline CDR1 and CDR2 sequences are SGHDT and YYEEEE. The ends were cut back, 2 bases at V and 8 bases at J, with 13 bases in the middle. Repertoires were generated with immunoSEQ multiplex PCR, while TCRdb's copy carries only in-frame clones and drops some. Of about 210,000 clones listed, more than 70% are singletons. These data originate in a study of blood T cell repertoires in COVID-19. At the level of the study: The United States, Italy and Spain were the sources of the acute and convalescent COVID-19 samples. Nucleic acid was either cDNA or gDNA, and it came from T cells, B-cell-depleted T cells, or PBMCs.

The sample taken for sequencing was peripheral blood. The clonotype originates from a man between 18 and 35 years old with active or convalescent COVID-19. The chain recombines TRBV5-6 with TRBJ1-2; D gene uncertain. In DNA, the CDR3 is TGTGCCAGCAGCTTTCTTTCCGGGTTAGGCTACACCTTC. Amino acids: CASSFLSGLGYTF.